The TCR beta chain described here comes from a study of low-dose radiotherapy and immunotherapy resistance in tumors. Study background: One day prior to radiation and immunotherapy, intravenous cyclophosphamide at 200 mg/m2 was given, repeated every two weeks.

This clonotype appeared many times. With V trimmed by 8 bases and J by 9 bases, 13 bases remained unmatched. Germline loops: CDR1 SGHRS, CDR2 YFSETQ. The CDR3 has 14 amino acids. Primers used for first-strand cDNA, a TRAV- and TRBV-specific set, covered both alpha and beta chains. With a constant-region primer and a V-primer adapter, TCRs were subjected to roughly 20 PCR cycles of amplification. TCRdb re-called the reads through MiXCR, storing one row per CDR3 protein. The repertoire holds under 90,000 distinct CDR3 sequences, with roughly 19% as singletons. Time point: before trial treatment. As their treatment, donors received nivolumab, ipilimumab, aspirin, low-dose cyclophosphamide and low-dose radiotherapy.

The sequenced sample was PBMCs, obtained before treatment. V usage is TRBV5-1 and J usage is TRBJ2-1; 8 nucleotides agree with TRBD1. The source is a male donor with prostate cancer. CDR3 sequence (DNA): TGCGCCAGAAGCCGGACAGGGAGGAGGGGTGAGCAGTTCTTC. It specifies CARSRTGRRGEQFF.